The 9 T cell receptor beta chains below were found in one sample sequenced in a study of T-cell memory formation after mild COVID-19. TCRdb reanalysed the 5' RACE reads using MiXCR and keeps one entry per CDR3 protein. The data show fewer than 700,000 distinct CDR3 sequences, 18% seen once. What was sequenced was PBMCs or a T cell subset sorted from them (not recorded which). These receptors all stem from an adult woman who had mild COVID-19 (a few samples of this study predate the infection). Cell type and time point are not known.

J is TRBJ1-1 and V is TRBV18; 8 positions match TRBD1. Germline V gene sequence: CDR1 KGHSH, CDR2 LQKENI. CDR3 size: 16 residues. Germline trimming cut 6 bases from V and 3 bases from J; bases unmatched to any gene: 12. The CDR3 bases are TGTGCCAGCTCCCGCCGGACAGGGCCATCGGACACTGAAGCTTTCTTT. This codes for CASSRRTGPSDTEAFF.

This clonotype has a count of ten or more. The chain couples TRBV20-1 to TRBJ1-5, with D perhaps TRBD1 (6 bases). The V gene's germline CDR1 is DFQATT and CDR2 SNEGSKA (reference sequence). V was cut by 3 bases and J by 9 bases, with 27 bases left in between. This CDR3 has 17 residues. In DNA form, the CDR3 reads TGCAGTGCTAGTCCCAGGGACAAGTGGCTTCGAAACCGGCCCCAGCATTTT. This encodes CSASPRDKWLRNRPQHF.

This clonotype appeared a few times. V usage is TRBV7-3 and J usage is TRBJ2-2; 7 nucleotides agree with TRBD2. Per the germline V gene, CDR1 is SGHTA and CDR2 is FQGTGA. The ends lost 2 bases at V and 3 bases at J; junction bases unmatched: 6. This CDR3 comprises 16 residues. In nucleotides, the CDR3 is TGTGCCAGCAGCTTAGGGCGGGAGTGGGACACCGGGGAGCTGTTTTTT. Amino acids: CASSLGREWDTGELFF.

This clonotype turned up a few times. The chain carries TRBV4-2 and TRBJ1-5, with D hard to call. There are 13 residues in the CDR3. The V and J ends lost 4 bases and 9 bases respectively, with 13 bases between them. Germline CDR1 and CDR2: LGHNA and YNFKEQ. CDR3 sequence reads: CASSLSGPGPQHF. The CDR3 DNA follows: TGTGCCAGCAGCCTTTCTGGGCCAGGGCCCCAGCATTTT.

V and J are TRBV11-3 and TRBJ2-3, with D tentatively TRBD1 or TRBD2 (6 bases each). This CDR3 has 15 amino acids. Germline CDR1 reads SGHNT; CDR2 reads YENEEA. V was cut by 5 bases and J by 2 bases, with 14 bases left in between. The CDR3 here is CASSQTGTLTDTQYF. The CDR3 nucleotides are TGTGCCAGCAGCCAAACAGGGACTCTCACAGATACGCAGTATTTT.

The count of this clonotype is one. The chain carries TRBV7-2 and TRBJ1-4; possible D gene TRBD1, 5 bases. V lost 5 bases and J 4 bases, leaving 14 bases between the germline ends. The germline CDR1 and CDR2 sequences are SGHTA and FQGNSA. The CDR3 runs to 15 residues. The CDR3 sequence is CASSRGRGNNEKLFF. Here the CDR3 DNA reads TGTGCCAGCAGCCGGGGTCGGGGGAATAATGAAAAACTGTTTTTT.

This clonotype was observed a few times. The genes are TRBV12-3 or TRBV12-4 and TRBJ2-1; D gene ambiguous. Trimming removed 5 bases from V and 9 bases from J, with 14 bases in between. This CDR3 is 13 amino acids long. The CDR3 DNA is TGTGCCAGCAGTCCAAGACTGGAAGGTGAGCAGTTCTTC. It encodes CASSPRLEGEQFF.

V is TRBV6-2 or TRBV6-3 and J is TRBJ2-7, with D perhaps matching TRBD2 (6 bases). CDR3 length: 14 residues. V lost 6 bases to trimming and J lost 2 bases, with 14 bases between them. In germline, CDR1 is MNHEY, CDR2 SVGEGT. The CDR3, as DNA: TGTGCCAGCAGGGGATCGGGCGGGGCCTACGAGCAGTACTTC. Translated: CASRGSGGAYEQYF.

V gene TRBV6-5 combines with J gene TRBJ1-2, with a tentative D call TRBD1 (5 bases). The CDR3 covers 17 residues. CDR1 is MNHEY and CDR2 is SVGAGI in the germline V gene. V was shortened by 4 bases and J by 0 bases, with 18 bases between the two germline ends. The CDR3 reads CASSSLGDIMTNYGYTF. The CDR3 bases are TGTGCCAGCAGTTCCCTGGGGGATATTATGACTAACTATGGCTACACCTTC.